Below, 7 T cell receptor beta chains from the same sample are listed, as sequenced in a study of vaccination effects on CD4 cells after COVID-19. A roughly ten-day culture period preceded the isolation of CD4+ T cells. Their target antigens are unknown. Generated by immunoSEQ multiplex PCR, the TCRdb table keeps only in-frame clones and is missing some. There are around 56,000 clones in the sample; roughly 80% occur only once, and around 3.3% lies in the top ten. Sequencing was performed on CD4+ T cells from PBMCs cultured without peptide, taken before COVID-19 vaccination. The receptors derive from a human donor who received a COVID-19 vaccine.

Worth noting for this clone: One end of the junction is discordant with germline, which a read error may explain. The V and J genes are TRBV3-1 (or the pseudogene TRBV3-2) and TRBJ1-3; the D is unclear. CDR1 and CDR2 (germline): LGHDT, YNNKEL (reference sequence). There are 14 residues in the CDR3. CDR3 loop: CASSQGLPGNTIYF. In DNA form, the CDR3 reads TGTGCCAGCAGTCAAGGTCTCCCTGGAAACACCATATATTTT.

The chain has TRBV1 and TRBJ2-5; the D segment call TRBD2 is taken from the table without a DNA check. TRBV1 is recorded as a pseudogene. This CDR3 spans 19 amino acids. The CDR3 loop reads CTSRHRTSGGLSWQETQYF. Here the CDR3 DNA reads TGCACCAGCAGACATCGAACTAGCGGGGGGCTCAGCTGGCAAGAGACCCAGTACTTC.

This clone was recorded a few times. This sequence joins TRBV4-3 and TRBJ2-2; TRBD2 matches at 8 bases. Germline V lookup: CDR1 LGHNA, CDR2 YSLEER. J was trimmed by 2 bases and V by 1 base; bases with no gene match: 6. The CDR3 has 17 amino acids. The chain's CDR3 is CASSQGSGGPNTGELFF. Written as DNA, the CDR3 is TGCGCCAGCAGCCAAGGAAGCGGGGGCCCCAACACCGGGGAGCTGTTTTTT.

This clone showed up just a few times. J is TRBJ2-6 and V is TRBV28; D is uncertain. V lost 3 bases and J lost 4, with 10 bases in between. This CDR3 has 15 amino acids. Germline CDR1 and CDR2: MDHEN and SYDVKM. The DNA for the CDR3 is TGTGCCAGCAGTTTTAGTAGGGCCGGGGCCAACGTCCTGACTTTC. This translates into CASSFSRAGANVLTF. The full variable domain, with the rest looked up from reference TRBV28 and TRBJ2-6, is DVKVTQSSRYLVKRTGEKVFLECVQDMDHENMFWYRQDPGLGLRLIYFSYDVKMKEKGDIPEGYSVSREKKERFSLILESASTNQTSMYLCASSFSRAGANVLTFGAGSRLTVL.

This clone came up a few times. The chain's CDR3 is CASSFSAGGVPEAFF. The CDR3 bases are TGCGCCAGCAGCTTTAGTGCCGGGGGGGTCCCTGAAGCTTTCTTT. J is TRBJ1-1 and V is TRBV5-1; perhaps TRBD1 as D (5 bases). Germline V gene lookup returns CDR1 SGHRS and CDR2 YFSETQ. This CDR3 region has 15 residues. V dropped 2 bases and J dropped 6 bases, with 17 bases sitting between them.

V usage is TRBV9 and J usage is TRBJ2-5; 7 bases map to TRBD2. Looked up from germline, CDR1 is SGDLS and CDR2 is YYNGEE. The V segment lost 0 bases and the J segment 1 base; nucleotides outside the gene matches: 6. This CDR3 is 16 amino acids long. The CDR3 DNA is TGTGCCAGCAGCGTAGGGGCAGCGGGGACCCAAGAGACCCAGTACTTC. Protein product: CASSVGAAGTQETQYF.

The chain uses TRBV6-2 or TRBV6-3 and TRBJ2-7; TRBD1 or TRBD2 may be the D gene (5 bases each). V lost 4 bases and J lost 4, with 17 bases in between. The CDR3 has 15 residues. CDR1 is MNHEY, CDR2 SVGEGT, per germline. The CDR3 is CASSWTPGRKYEQYV. CDR3 DNA: TGTGCCAGCAGTTGGACACCGGGACGGAAGTACGAGCAGTACGTC.